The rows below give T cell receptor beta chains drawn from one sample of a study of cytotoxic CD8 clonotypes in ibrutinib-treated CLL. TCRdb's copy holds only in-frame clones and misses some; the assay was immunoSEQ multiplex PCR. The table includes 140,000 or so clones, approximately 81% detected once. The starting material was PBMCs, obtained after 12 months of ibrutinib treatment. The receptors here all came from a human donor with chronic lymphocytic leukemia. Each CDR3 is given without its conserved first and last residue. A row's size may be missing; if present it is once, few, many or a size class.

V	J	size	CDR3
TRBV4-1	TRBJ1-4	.	ASSRIRGRGEKLF
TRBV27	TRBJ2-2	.	ASSLRESRQLGDTGELF
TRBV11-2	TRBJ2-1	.	ASSLALLAGVNEQF
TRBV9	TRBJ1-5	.	ASSVGTQAGWPQH
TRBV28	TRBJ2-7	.	ASRPTGTRKEQY
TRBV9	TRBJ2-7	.	ASSVASGDTYEQY
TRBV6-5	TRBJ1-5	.	ASSSTSYSNQPQH
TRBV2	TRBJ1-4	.	ASSPLQPTNEKLF
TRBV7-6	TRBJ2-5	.	ASSPLGGRETQY
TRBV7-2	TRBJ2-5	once	ASSPLYRPETQY
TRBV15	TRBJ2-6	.	ATLQGHSGANVLT
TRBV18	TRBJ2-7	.	ASSQNLAGGRYEQY
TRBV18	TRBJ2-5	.	ASSPNPGEETQY
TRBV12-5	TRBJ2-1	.	ASAKGQGGYNEQF
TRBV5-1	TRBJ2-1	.	ASSLDRLASPYNEQF
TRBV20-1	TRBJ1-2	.	SAREGTGYT
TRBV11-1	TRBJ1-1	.	ASSLSFTEAF
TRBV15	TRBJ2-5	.	ATSGRLAGGRETQY
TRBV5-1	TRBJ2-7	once	ASSFRTSGRPYEQY
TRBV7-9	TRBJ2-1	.	ASSLGLAGEF
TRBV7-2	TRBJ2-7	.	ASSLFSGGGHEQY
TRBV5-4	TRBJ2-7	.	ASSLGGPYEQY